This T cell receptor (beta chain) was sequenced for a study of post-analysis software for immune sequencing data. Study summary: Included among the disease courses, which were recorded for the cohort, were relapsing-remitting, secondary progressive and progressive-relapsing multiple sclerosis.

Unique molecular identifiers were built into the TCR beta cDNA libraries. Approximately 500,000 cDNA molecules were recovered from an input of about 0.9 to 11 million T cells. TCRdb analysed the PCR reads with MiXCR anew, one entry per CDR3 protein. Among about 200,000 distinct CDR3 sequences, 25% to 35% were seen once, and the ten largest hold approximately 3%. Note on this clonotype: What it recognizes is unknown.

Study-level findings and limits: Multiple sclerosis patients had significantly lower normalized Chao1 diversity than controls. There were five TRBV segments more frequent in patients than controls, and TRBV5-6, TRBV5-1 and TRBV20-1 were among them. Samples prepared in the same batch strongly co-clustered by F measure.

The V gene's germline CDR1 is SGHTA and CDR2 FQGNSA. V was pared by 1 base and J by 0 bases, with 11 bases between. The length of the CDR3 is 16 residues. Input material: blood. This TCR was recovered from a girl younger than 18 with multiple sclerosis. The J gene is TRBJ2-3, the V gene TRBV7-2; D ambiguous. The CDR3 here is CASSLGARGSTDTQYF. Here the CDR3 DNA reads TGTGCCAGCAGCTTAGGGGCCCGCGGCAGCACAGATACGCAGTATTTT.